Sequencing of this TCR beta chain was carried out in a study of regulatory T cells in long-lasting Graves disease. Study results and limitations: Owing to a sample size that was small, accuracy may have been reduced.

Described time point: newly diagnosed GD, antithyroid drugs for less than 3 months. PBMC-derived RNA was used for the TCR library. Assembly of TCR beta libraries relied on iRepertoire HTBI primers together with Arm-PCR of CDR3 regions. TCRdb re-derived calls from the multiplex PCR reads in MiXCR, one entry per CDR3 protein. Of roughly 350,000 distinct CDR3 sequences in the sample, 15% to 20% were seen once. Many counts were recorded for this clonotype. Its specificity is unknown. CDR3 length: 17 amino acids. Germline CDR1 MNHEY, CDR2 SVGEGT. The V and J ends lost 5 bases and 7 bases, in that order; junction bases with no gene match: 13. The sample also formed part of further work on T cells in Graves' hyperthyroidism and ophthalmopathy. As reported in that work: Criteria for exclusion of patients were uncontrolled infection, other autoimmune disease, pregnancy or lactation. The diagnostic basis comprised clinical symptoms, serum thyroxine and TRAb, thyroid ultrasound and orbital computed tomography. With the HTBI primer set, the TCR CDR3 went through a first round of RT-PCR.

The sample consisted of peripheral blood mononuclear cells (PBMCs), taken at new diagnosis, from a patient treated with antithyroid drugs. The rearrangement links TRBV6-2 or TRBV6-3 to TRBJ2-1, with 11 bases fitting TRBD2. The receptor comes from a woman younger than 30 with Graves disease. The DNA of the CDR3 is TGTGCCAGCAGTGTGGCTTGGATTAGCGGGGGGGGAAATGAGCAGTTCTTC. It encodes CASSVAWISGGGNEQFF.